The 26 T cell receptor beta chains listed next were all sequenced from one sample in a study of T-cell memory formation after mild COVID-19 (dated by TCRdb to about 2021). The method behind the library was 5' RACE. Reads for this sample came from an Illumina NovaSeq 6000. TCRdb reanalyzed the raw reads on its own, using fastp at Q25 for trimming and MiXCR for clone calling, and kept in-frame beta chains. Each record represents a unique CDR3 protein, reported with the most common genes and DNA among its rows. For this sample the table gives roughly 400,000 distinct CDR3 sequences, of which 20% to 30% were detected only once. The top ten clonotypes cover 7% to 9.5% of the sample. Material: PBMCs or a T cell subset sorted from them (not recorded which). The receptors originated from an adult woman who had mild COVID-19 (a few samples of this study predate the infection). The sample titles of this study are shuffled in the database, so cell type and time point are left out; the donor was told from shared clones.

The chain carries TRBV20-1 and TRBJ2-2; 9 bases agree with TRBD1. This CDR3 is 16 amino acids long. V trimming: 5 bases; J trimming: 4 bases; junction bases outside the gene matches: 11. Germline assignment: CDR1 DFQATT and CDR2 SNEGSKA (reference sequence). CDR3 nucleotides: TGCAGTGCTGGAAGAACAGGGGGCGAAAGCACCGGGGAGCTGTTTTTT. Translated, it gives CSAGRTGGESTGELFF.

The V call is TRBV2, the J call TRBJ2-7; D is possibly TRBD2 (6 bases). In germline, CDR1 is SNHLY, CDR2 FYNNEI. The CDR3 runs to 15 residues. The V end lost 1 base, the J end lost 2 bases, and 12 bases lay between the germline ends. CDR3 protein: CASSEGPGGAYEQYF. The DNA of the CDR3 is TGTGCCAGCAGTGAAGGCCCGGGCGGGGCCTACGAGCAGTACTTC.

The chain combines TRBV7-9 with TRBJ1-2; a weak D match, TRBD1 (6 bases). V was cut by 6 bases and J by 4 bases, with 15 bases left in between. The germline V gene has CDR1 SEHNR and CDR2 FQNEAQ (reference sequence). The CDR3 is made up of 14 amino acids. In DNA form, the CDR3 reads TGTGCCAGCAGGCGCGCAGGGGAAGTCTATGGCTACACCTTC. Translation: CASRRAGEVYGYTF.

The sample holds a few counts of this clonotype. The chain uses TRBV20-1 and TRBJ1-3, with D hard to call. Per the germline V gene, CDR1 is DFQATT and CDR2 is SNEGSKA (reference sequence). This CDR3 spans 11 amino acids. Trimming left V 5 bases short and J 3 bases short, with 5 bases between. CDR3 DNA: TGCAGTGCTCCAGGTGGAAACACCATATATTTT. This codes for CSAPGGNTIYF.

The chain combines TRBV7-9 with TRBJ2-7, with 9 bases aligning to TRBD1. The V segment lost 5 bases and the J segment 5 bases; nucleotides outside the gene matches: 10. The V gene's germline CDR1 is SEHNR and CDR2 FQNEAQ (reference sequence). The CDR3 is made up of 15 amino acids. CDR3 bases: TGTGCCAGCAGCCCCCGAGGGACAGGGATGGACGAGCAGTACTTC. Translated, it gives CASSPRGTGMDEQYF.

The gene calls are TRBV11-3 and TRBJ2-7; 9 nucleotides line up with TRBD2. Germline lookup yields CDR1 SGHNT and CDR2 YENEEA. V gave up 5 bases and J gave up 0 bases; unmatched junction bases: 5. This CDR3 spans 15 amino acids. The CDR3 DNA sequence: TGTGCCAGCAGCACCCGACTAGCGGCCTCCTACGAGCAGTACTTC. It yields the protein CASSTRLAASYEQYF.

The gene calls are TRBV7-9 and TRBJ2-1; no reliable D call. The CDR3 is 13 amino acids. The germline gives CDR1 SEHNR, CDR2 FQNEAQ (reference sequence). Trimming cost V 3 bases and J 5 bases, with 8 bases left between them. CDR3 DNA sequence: TGTGCCAGCAGCTTCCTAGGCGACAATGAGCAGTTCTTC. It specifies CASSFLGDNEQFF.

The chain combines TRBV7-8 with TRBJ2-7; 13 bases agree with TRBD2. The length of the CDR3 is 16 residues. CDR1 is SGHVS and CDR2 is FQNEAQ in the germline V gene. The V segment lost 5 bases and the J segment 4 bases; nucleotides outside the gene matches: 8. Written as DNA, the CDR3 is TGTGCCAGCAGCGTCTCAACTAGCGGGGGGGCATACGAGCAGTACTTC. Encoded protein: CASSVSTSGGAYEQYF.

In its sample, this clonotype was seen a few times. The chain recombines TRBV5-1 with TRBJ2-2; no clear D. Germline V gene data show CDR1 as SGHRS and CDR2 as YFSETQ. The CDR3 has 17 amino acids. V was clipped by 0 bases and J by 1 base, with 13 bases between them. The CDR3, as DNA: TGCGCCAGCAGCTTGGATAGCCGCCCCCAGAACACCGGGGAGCTGTTTTTT. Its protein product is CASSLDSRPQNTGELFF.

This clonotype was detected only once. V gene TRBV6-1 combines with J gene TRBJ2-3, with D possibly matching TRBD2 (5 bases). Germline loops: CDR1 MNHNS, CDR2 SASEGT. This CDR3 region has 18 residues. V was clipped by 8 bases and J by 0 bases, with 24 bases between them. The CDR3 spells CASYDGERRATSTDTQYF. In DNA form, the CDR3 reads TGTGCCAGCTACGATGGGGAAAGGCGGGCTACTAGCACAGATACGCAGTATTTT.

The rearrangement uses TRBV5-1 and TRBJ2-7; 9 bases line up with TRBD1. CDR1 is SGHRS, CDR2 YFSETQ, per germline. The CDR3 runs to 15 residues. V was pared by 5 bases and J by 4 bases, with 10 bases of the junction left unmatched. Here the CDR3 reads CASSFPGTGRYEQYF. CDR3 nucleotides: TGCGCCAGCAGTTTTCCCGGGACAGGGCGGTACGAGCAGTACTTC.

The CDR3 coding sequence is TGTGCCAGCAGTGATCGGCCACTTGGGGGATCCACTGAAGCTTTCTTT. Amino acids: CASSDRPLGGSTEAFF. The rearrangement uses TRBV6-1 and TRBJ1-1; D perhaps matches TRBD1 (5 bases). Trimming took 3 bases from V and 4 from J, leaving 18 bases between them. Germline-derived CDR1 and CDR2 are MNHNS and SASEGT. The CDR3 covers 16 residues.

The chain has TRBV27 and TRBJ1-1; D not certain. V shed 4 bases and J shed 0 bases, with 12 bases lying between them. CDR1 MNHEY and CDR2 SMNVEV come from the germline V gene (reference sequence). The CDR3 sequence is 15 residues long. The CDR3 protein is CASSSPVGMNTEAFF. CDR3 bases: TGTGCCAGCAGTTCCCCTGTAGGGATGAACACTGAAGCTTTCTTT.

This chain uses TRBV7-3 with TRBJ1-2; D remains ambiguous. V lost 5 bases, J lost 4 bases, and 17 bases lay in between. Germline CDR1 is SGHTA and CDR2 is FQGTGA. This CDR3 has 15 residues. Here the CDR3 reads CASSPSWRVFYGYTF. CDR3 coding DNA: TGTGCCAGCAGCCCATCATGGCGGGTTTTCTATGGCTACACCTTC.

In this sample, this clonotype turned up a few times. The CDR3 region is CASSSLPQDSLRDNEQFF. The CDR3 coding sequence is TGTGCCAGCAGCTCCTTGCCGCAGGACTCGCTTCGGGACAATGAGCAGTTCTTC. The rearrangement uses TRBV7-3 and TRBJ2-1; the D gene is possibly TRBD2 (5 bases). Looked up from germline, CDR1 is SGHTA and CDR2 is FQGTGA. With 4 bases removed from V and 5 bases from J, the gap between germline ends came to 24 bases. The CDR3 totals 18 residues.

CDR3 coding DNA: TGTGCCAGCAGTGACGGGGGGGCCGAGAGTGGGGCCAACGTCCTGACTTTC. Its protein product is CASSDGGAESGANVLTF. The chain couples TRBV25-1 to TRBJ2-6; 8 nucleotides match TRBD2. This CDR3 is built from 17 residues. Germline V gene lookup returns CDR1 MGHDK and CDR2 SYGVNS. V trimming: 3 bases; J trimming: 3 bases; junction bases outside the gene matches: 7.

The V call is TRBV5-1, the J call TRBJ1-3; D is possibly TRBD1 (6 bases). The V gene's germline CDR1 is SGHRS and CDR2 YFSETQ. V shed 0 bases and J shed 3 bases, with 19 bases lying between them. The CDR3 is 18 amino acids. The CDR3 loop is CASSLVVGVGGRGNTIYF. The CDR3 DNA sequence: TGCGCCAGCAGCTTGGTAGTTGGAGTTGGGGGGCGTGGAAACACCATATATTTT.

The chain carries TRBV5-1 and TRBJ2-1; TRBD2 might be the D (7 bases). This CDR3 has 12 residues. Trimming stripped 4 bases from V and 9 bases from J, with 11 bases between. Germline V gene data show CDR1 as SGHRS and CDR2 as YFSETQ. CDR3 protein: CASSRGGGEQFF. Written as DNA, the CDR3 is TGCGCCAGCAGCCGAGGGGGGGGTGAGCAGTTCTTC.

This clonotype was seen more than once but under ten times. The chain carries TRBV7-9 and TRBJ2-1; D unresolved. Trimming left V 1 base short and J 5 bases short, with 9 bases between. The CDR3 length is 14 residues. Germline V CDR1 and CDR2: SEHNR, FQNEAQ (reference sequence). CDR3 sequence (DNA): TGTGCCAGCAGCTTAGGTTCCCGAAACAATGAGCAGTTCTTC. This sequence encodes CASSLGSRNNEQFF.

The CDR3, as DNA: TGTGCCAGCAGCGTTGGGGGACGCACTGAAGCTTTCTTT. The encoded protein is CASSVGGRTEAFF. The chain is built from TRBV9 and TRBJ1-1; maybe TRBD1 (5 bases). The V and J ends lost 2 bases and 4 bases respectively, with 9 bases between them. The CDR3 covers 13 residues. Germline values: CDR1 SGDLS, CDR2 YYNGEE. The full variable domain, completed using reference TRBV9 and TRBJ1-1, is DSGVTQTPKHLITATGQRVTLRCSPRSGDLSVYWYQQSLDQGLQFLIQYYNGEERAKGNILERFSAQQFPDLHSELNLSSLELGDSALYFCASSVGGRTEAFFGQGTRLTVV.

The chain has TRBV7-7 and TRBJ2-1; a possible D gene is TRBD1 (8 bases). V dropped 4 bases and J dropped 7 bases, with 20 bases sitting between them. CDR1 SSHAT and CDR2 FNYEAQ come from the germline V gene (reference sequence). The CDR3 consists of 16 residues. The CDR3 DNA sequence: TGTGCCAGCAGCTCGGGGGGAATGCAGGGGGCGAATGAGCAGTTCTTC. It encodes CASSSGGMQGANEQFF.

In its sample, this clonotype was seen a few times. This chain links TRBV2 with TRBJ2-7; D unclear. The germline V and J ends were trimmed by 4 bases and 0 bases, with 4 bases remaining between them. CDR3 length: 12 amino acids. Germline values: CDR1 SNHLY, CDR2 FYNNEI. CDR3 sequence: CASSGGSYEQYF. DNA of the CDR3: TGTGCCAGCAGTGGAGGCTCCTACGAGCAGTACTTC.

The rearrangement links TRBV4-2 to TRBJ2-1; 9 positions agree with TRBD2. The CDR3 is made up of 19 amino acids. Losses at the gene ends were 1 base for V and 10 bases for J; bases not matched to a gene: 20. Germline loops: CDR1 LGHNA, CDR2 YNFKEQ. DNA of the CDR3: TGTGCCAGCAGCCAAGGCTCAGGAGGCGGGGCGGGGGGGCCCAAAGAGCAGTTCTTC. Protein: CASSQGSGGGAGGPKEQFF.

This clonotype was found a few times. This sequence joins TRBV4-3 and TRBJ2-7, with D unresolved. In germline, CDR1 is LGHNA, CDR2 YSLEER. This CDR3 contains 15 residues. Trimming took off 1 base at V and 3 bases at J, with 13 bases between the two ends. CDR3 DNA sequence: TGCGCCAGCAGCCAAGGTACCGCGGACCACTACGAGCAGTACTTC. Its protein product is CASSQGTADHYEQYF.

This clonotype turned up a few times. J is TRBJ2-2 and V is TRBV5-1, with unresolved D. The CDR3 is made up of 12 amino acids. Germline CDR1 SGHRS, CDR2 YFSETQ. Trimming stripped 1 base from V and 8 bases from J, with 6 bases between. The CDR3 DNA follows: TGCGCCAGCAGCTTGTCGTCGGGGGAGCTGTTTTTT. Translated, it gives CASSLSSGELFF.

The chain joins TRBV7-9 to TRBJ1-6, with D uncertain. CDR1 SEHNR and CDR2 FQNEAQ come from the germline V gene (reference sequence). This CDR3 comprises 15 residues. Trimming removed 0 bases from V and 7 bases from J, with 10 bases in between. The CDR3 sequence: CASSLAAGRNSPLHF. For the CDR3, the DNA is TGTGCCAGCAGCTTAGCGGCAGGAAGAAATTCACCCCTCCACTTT.